This TCR beta chain was obtained from a study of OX40 agonist ivuxolimab in advanced cancers. General notes on the study: Ivuxolimab was a fully human IgG2 agonistic monoclonal antibody targeting the costimulatory receptor OX40 (CD134). Intravenous ivuxolimab was administered to patients every 2 weeks at six dose levels: 0.01, 0.1, 0.3, 1.5, 3 and 10 mg/kg. The paper reports the monotherapy dose-escalation portion (N of about 51 patients) of the phase I ivuxolimab trial. Among the approximately 54 dose-escalation patients, approximately 20 had hepatocellular carcinoma, approximately 15 melanoma, 9 renal cell carcinoma and 9 head and neck cancer. The purpose of peripheral TCRbeta sequencing was to test whether ivuxolimab changed TCR sequence diversity and led to clonal T-cell expansion. Partial responses were achieved by three dose-escalation patients, of whom one had hepatocellular carcinoma and two had cutaneous melanoma. In the dose-escalation cohort, around 80% of patients were male, and the mean age was approximately 60 years with a range of about 20 to 90. Patients were allowed to have had prior anti-PD-1, anti-PD-L1 or anti-CTLA-4 therapy, and roughly 40% of the dose-escalation patients had been treated with checkpoint inhibitors.

Including cysteine and phenylalanine, the CDR3 has 15 amino acids. The DNA shown is the 45-base CDR3, in frame from base 1. V is reduced by 4 bases and J by 1 base, leaving a spacing of 13 bases between them. CDR1 and CDR2 are drawn from the germline V gene: SGHAT, FQNNGV. The trial excluded patients who had a history of autoimmune disease or were on systemic immunosuppression. In every dose cohort, peripheral blood was drawn for TCR sequencing at baseline, cycle 4 day 1, and cycle 7 day 1. The samples were taken from a phase I, first-in-human, multicenter, open-label dose-escalation trial of ivuxolimab. Adults with locally advanced or metastatic melanoma, renal cell, hepatocellular, or head and neck squamous cell carcinoma were enrolled in the trial. CD4+ and CD8+ T cells were sorted separately from peripheral blood before TCR sequencing. For sequencing of the TCRbeta CDR3 region, genomic DNA was extracted from the sorted cells. TCRbeta CDR3 regions were sequenced using the immunoSEQ Assay. Sourced from immuneACCESS, this table was stored by TCRdb with only in-frame sequences that have V and J called. A share of the clones is absent; for the studies checked, an unresolved V gene accounts for under half, and the remainder has no known explanation. The sample profile shows over 20,000 clones; 65% to 90% of them were found once. Roughly 25% of the sample is held by the ten biggest clonotypes.

Turning to this clone: This clone's antigen is unknown. One base away there is no much larger clone; base qualities are not given.

The study at large found these results: Which antigens the clonally expanded peripheral T cells were specific for was not determined. At doses from 0.1 to 3.0 mg/kg, clonal expansion was seen in both CD4+ and CD8+ blood T cells between baseline and week 6. Low levels of normalized T-cell clonal expansion were also seen in some patients who did not respond. On average, CD8+ T cells showed more expanded clones than CD4+ T cells after ivuxolimab. In the 0.1-3.0 mg/kg groups, partial responders were among the patients with the lowest normalized peripheral clonal expansion, particularly in CD8+ T cells.

Material: CD4+ or CD8+ T cells sorted from blood, obtained in a trial of the OX40 agonist ivuxolimab. In this chain, TRBV11-2 is recombined with TRBJ1-1; a tentative D call is TRBD1 (6 bases match). The TCR was taken from an adult with an advanced solid tumor such as melanoma, head and neck, liver or kidney cancer. The CDR3 region reads CASSSSGAPNTEAFF. The DNA reads as follows: TGTGCCAGCAGCTCGTCAGGGGCCCCGAACACTGAAGCTTTCTTT.